The following is a TCR beta chain sequence with its context. Its antigen is as yet unknown. Carrying unique molecular identifiers, the cDNA also gained a universal primer site through template switching. TCRdb re-called the 5' RACE reads through MiXCR, storing one row per CDR3 protein. The table lists about 250,000 distinct CDR3 sequences, more than 13% of them singletons. This entry belongs to a study of identical twins. Findings and caveats of the study: Abundant beta clonotypes from cord blood bore fewer insertions; memory repertoires lacked this pattern. Out-of-frame alpha sequences that twins shared showed excess low generation probability. There was more out-of-frame TCR alpha sharing in monozygotic twins than models estimated.

V shed 0 bases and J shed 0 bases, with 7 bases lying between them. The CDR3 is 14 residues long. CDR1 is SGHRS, CDR2 YFSETQ, per germline. This chain connects TRBV5-1 to TRBJ2-7; D gene unclear. The sequence derives from a woman aged 18-35 years in good health. The sample was memory (CD45RO+) T cells sorted from blood. Here the CDR3 reads CASSLAAASYEQYF. CDR3 nucleotides: TGCGCCAGCAGCTTGGCCGCAGCCTCCTACGAGCAGTACTTC.